This T cell receptor beta chain was sequenced during a study of long-term antiretroviral therapy in people with HIV. The study's findings and limits: The data indicate that diversity increased after ART but remained below transplant donor controls. HIV repertoires covered narrower CDR3 length ranges than controls did. Blood sampling spanned 2004 to 2017, possibly under older ART regimens.

immunoSEQ v3.0 was run at survey level. Repertoires were generated with immunoSEQ multiplex PCR, while TCRdb's copy carries only in-frame clones and drops some. The table shows about 35,000 clones, with approximately 85% occurring only once. This clone was seen only a few times. The antigen is not known. Trimming pared 2 bases from V and 8 bases from J, leaving 16 bases between. Germline CDR1 is MNHEY and CDR2 is SVGAGI. The CDR3 is made up of 16 amino acids. Going into DNA extraction, samples held roughly 0.85-11 million cryopreserved PBMC. This material consisted of unsorted PBMCs, taken 0.3 years after starting antiretroviral therapy. The chain joins TRBV6-5 to TRBJ1-6; D remains ambiguous. This sequence originates from a man aged 18-30 years with HIV. The CDR3 sequence is CASSYGMGERYSPLHF. CDR3 DNA: TGTGCCAGCAGTTACGGGATGGGAGAAAGGTATTCACCCCTCCACTTT.